Each of the 15 T cell receptor beta chains below was sequenced from the same sample in a study of blood T cells in healthy people across ages. Primers used in a second PCR of about 6 to 11 cycles were a sample-barcoded 5' primer and a J-beta primer mix. One entry per CDR3 protein results from TCRdb running MiXCR on the 5' RACE reads. This table has approximately 2,000,000 distinct CDR3 sequences, roughly two fifths appearing once. Sequenced input: blood. Receptors originate from a human donor in good health.

The CDR3 region has the DNA TGCAGTGCTAGAGATCGCCGGCAGGTCTATGGCTACACCTTC. It encodes CSARDRRQVYGYTF. This chain uses TRBV20-1 with TRBJ1-2; D uncertain. Germline-derived CDR1 and CDR2 are DFQATT and SNEGSKA (reference sequence). V was trimmed by 0 bases and J by 4 bases, leaving 12 bases between them. The CDR3 runs 14 residues.

V and J are TRBV5-1 and TRBJ2-1, with D maybe TRBD2 (6 bases). V dropped 0 bases and J dropped 6 bases, with 13 bases sitting between them. The CDR3 has 15 amino acids. Germline lookup yields CDR1 SGHRS and CDR2 YFSETQ. CDR3 nucleotide sequence: TGCGCCAGCAGCTTGGTGTTAGGGAGGTCCAATGAGCAGTTCTTC. Translated, it gives CASSLVLGRSNEQFF.

The chain is built from TRBV20-1 and TRBJ2-5, with 7 nucleotides matching TRBD1. CDR3 length equals 15 residues. The junction had 7 bases not matched to a gene; V was cut back by 0 bases and J by 3 bases. CDR1 and CDR2 from the germline V gene are DFQATT and SNEGSKA (reference sequence). The CDR3 sequence is CSAREVWTGKETQYF. In nucleotides, the CDR3 is TGCAGTGCTAGAGAGGTGTGGACAGGAAAAGAGACCCAGTACTTC.

This clonotype was seen just once. This clone may be a read error of a much larger clone one base away. The chain recombines TRBV29-1 with TRBJ2-3, with D possibly being TRBD2 (6 bases). The CDR3 totals 14 residues. V lost 4 bases and J 0 bases, leaving 11 bases between the germline ends. The germline V gene has CDR1 SQVTM and CDR2 ANQGSEA. The CDR3 DNA follows: TGCAGCGTTGCGGTAGGGACTAGCACAGATACGCAGTATTTT. Protein sequence: CSVAVGTSTDTQYF.

The chain couples TRBV3-1 to TRBJ1-5, with 9 positions matching TRBD1. V gave up 4 bases and J gave up 7 bases; unmatched junction bases: 8. Germline V gene lookup returns CDR1 LGHDT and CDR2 YNNKEL (reference sequence). The CDR3 is 15 residues long. The CDR3 bases are TGTGCCAGCAGCCGCCGAGGGACAGGGAGGCAGCCCCAGCATTTT. This gives the protein CASSRRGTGRQPQHF.

This clonotype appeared a few times. V gene TRBV20-1 combines with J gene TRBJ1-6, with 7 bases fitting TRBD1. The CDR3 sequence is 14 residues long. Germline CDR1 and CDR2: DFQATT and SNEGSKA (reference sequence). Germline trimming cut 6 bases from V and 7 bases from J; bases unmatched to any gene: 9. Here the CDR3 DNA reads TGCAGTGCCAAAACAGACAGGGACAATTCACCCCTCCACTTT. As protein: CSAKTDRDNSPLHF.

The V gene is TRBV20-1, the J gene TRBJ2-5; a possible D gene is TRBD2 (5 bases). The CDR3 spans 12 residues. The germline gives CDR1 DFQATT, CDR2 SNEGSKA (reference sequence). The ends were cut back, 5 bases at V and 4 bases at J, with 11 bases in the middle. CDR3 amino acids: CSAGLWGETQYF. CDR3 nucleotide sequence: TGCAGTGCTGGACTTTGGGGAGAGACCCAGTACTTC.

This clonotype appeared a few times. The chain joins TRBV5-6 to TRBJ2-4, with D possibly TRBD1 on 7 matching bases. The V gene lost 4 bases and the J gene lost 11 bases, with 25 bases spanning the gap. CDR1 SGHDT and CDR2 YYEEEE come from the germline V gene. The CDR3 is 16 residues long. CDR3 sequence reads: CASSPYRQGGIDVQYF. The CDR3 coding sequence is TGTGCCAGCAGCCCTTACCGACAGGGAGGTATTGACGTTCAGTACTTC.

The genes are TRBV29-1 and TRBJ2-7, with TRBD1 matching 8 bases. Germline CDR1 reads SQVTM; CDR2 reads ANQGSEA. V lost 6 bases, J lost 2 bases, and 9 bases stayed unmatched. This CDR3 region has 14 residues. DNA for the CDR3: TGCAGCGTGGGGCCGGGACAGGACACCTACGAGCAGTACTTC. It codes for CSVGPGQDTYEQYF.

With regard to this clonotype: Its ends do not fully match the called genes, so a read error is possible. V usage is TRBV5-1 and J usage is TRBJ1-1, with D perhaps matching TRBD1 (5 bases). The CDR3 covers 14 residues. Germline lookup yields CDR1 SGHRS and CDR2 YFSETQ. The CDR3 DNA reads TGCGCCAGCAGCTTGGCAGGGAGTCGCACTGAAACTTTCTTT. This encodes CASSLAGSRTETFF.

The chain combines TRBV15 with TRBJ1-1; unclear D gene. The CDR3 consists of 16 residues. In germline, CDR1 is LNHNV, CDR2 YYDKDF (reference sequence). Between the trimmed V and J ends, which lost 1 base and 10 bases, there was a span of 22 bases. The CDR3 DNA reads as TGTGCCACCAGCAGAGTGGAACCGGAACTCGAAACCGTAGCTTTCTTT. Translating it yields CATSRVEPELETVAFF.

This clonotype has a handful of counts. The genes are TRBV15 and TRBJ1-2, with D possibly TRBD1 on 5 matching bases. The CDR3 runs to 13 residues. Trimming pared 0 bases from V and 8 bases from J, leaving 10 bases between. Per germline, CDR1 LNHNV and CDR2 YYDKDF (reference sequence). The CDR3 loop is CATSRERAGGYTF. CDR3 DNA: TGTGCCACCAGCAGAGAGAGGGCAGGGGGCTACACCTTC.

This chain links TRBV7-6 with TRBJ1-4, with D perhaps matching TRBD1 (5 bases). V shed 3 bases and J shed 0 bases, with 11 bases lying between them. The CDR3 contains 16 residues. Germline loops: CDR1 SGHVS, CDR2 FNYEAQ. Here the CDR3 DNA reads TGTGCCAGCAGCTTGGAGACAGACGCAACTAATGAAAAACTGTTTTTT. The encoded protein is CASSLETDATNEKLFF.

V usage is TRBV2 and J usage is TRBJ2-7, with D hard to call. This CDR3 has 13 amino acids. The ends were cut back, 7 bases at V and 2 bases at J, with 12 bases in the middle. The germline V gene has CDR1 SNHLY and CDR2 FYNNEI. The CDR3 spells CASKHTVTYEQYF. The CDR3 DNA is TGTGCCAGCAAGCATACAGTAACCTACGAGCAGTACTTC.

The rearrangement uses TRBV9 and TRBJ2-1; D remains unclear. The V end lost 4 bases, the J end lost 4 bases, and 18 bases lay between the germline ends. The CDR3 runs 16 residues. CDR1 is SGDLS and CDR2 is YYNGEE in the germline V gene. The CDR3 DNA reads as TGTGCCAGCAGCCCTTTCTACAGTAACCTATACAATGAGCAGTTCTTC. It specifies CASSPFYSNLYNEQFF.